This entry lists 31 T cell receptor beta chains sequenced from one sample in a study of blood T cell repertoires in COVID-19 (dated by TCRdb to about 2020). The library was generated by the immunoSEQ multiplex PCR assay. TCRdb stores this immuneACCESS table with in-frame sequences only. Part of the clones is absent; in the studies checked, under half of the shortfall reflects unresolved V genes, and no reason is known for the rest. This sample is represented by 200,000 to 250,000 clones; around 88% of them were singletons. The ten biggest clones cover under 8% of the sample. The specimen sequenced was peripheral blood. These receptors came from a woman in her twenties or thirties with COVID-19, enrolled during active disease.

The chain couples TRBV5-4 to TRBJ2-1; a weak D match, TRBD1 (8 bases). CDR3 length: 13 amino acids. CDR1 SGHNT and CDR2 YYREEE come from the germline V gene (reference sequence). Trimming left V 9 bases short and J 6 bases short, with 16 bases between. The CDR3, as DNA: TGTGCCATAACGAACAGGGGGGGCAATGAGCAGTTCTTC. It is translated as CAITNRGGNEQFF.

The chain recombines TRBV10-3 with TRBJ2-5, with 7 bases that match TRBD1. The V segment lost 1 base and the J segment 3 bases; nucleotides outside the gene matches: 2. CDR1 is ENHRY and CDR2 is SYGVKD in the germline V gene. The CDR3 is 14 residues long. Here the CDR3 reads CAISELGTEETQYF. As DNA, the CDR3 is TGTGCCATCAGTGAGTTAGGGACAGAAGAGACCCAGTACTTC.

The V gene is TRBV5-1, the J gene TRBJ2-3, with D possibly TRBD1 on 5 matching bases. This CDR3 contains 17 residues. The germline V gene has CDR1 SGHRS and CDR2 YFSETQ. V lost 3 bases and J lost 3, with 20 bases in between. For the CDR3, the DNA is TGCGCCAGCAGCTCGAGTTCACAGGACGGTGGTACAGATACGCAGTATTTT. Its translation is CASSSSSQDGGTDTQYF.

This clone turned up a few times. The chain joins TRBV7-2 to TRBJ2-3; the D is unclear. Per the germline V gene, CDR1 is SGHTA and CDR2 is FQGNSA. This CDR3 has 16 residues. The ends were cut back, 1 base at V and 0 bases at J, with 11 bases in the middle. CDR3 DNA: TGTGCCAGCAGCTTAGGCGGATTTACTAGCACAGATACGCAGTATTTT. This sequence encodes CASSLGGFTSTDTQYF. The whole variable domain, filled in from reference TRBV7-2 and TRBJ2-3, reads GAGVSQSPSNKVTEKGKDVELRCDPISGHTALYWYRQSLGQGLEFLIYFQGNSAPDKSGLPSDRFSAERTGGSVSTLTIQRTQQEDSAVYLCASSLGGFTSTDTQYFGPGTRLTVL.

The chain carries TRBV5-6 and TRBJ1-5; D gene ambiguous. The CDR3 runs 15 residues. Trimming took 3 bases from V and 2 from J, leaving 12 bases between them. Germline CDR1 reads SGHDT; CDR2 reads YYEEEE. The CDR3 DNA is TGTGCCAGCAGCTCCGCGGGGTTGGGCAATCAGCCCCAGCATTTT. It translates to CASSSAGLGNQPQHF.

This sequence joins TRBV11-2 and TRBJ2-3, with 8 bases lining up with TRBD2. The J segment lost 0 bases and the V segment lost 5 bases, leaving 4 bases of the junction unmatched. Per the germline V gene, CDR1 is SGHAT and CDR2 is FQNNGV. The CDR3 is 15 amino acids. In nucleotides, the CDR3 is TGTGCCAGCAGCCCGGCGGGGGGAAGCACAGATACGCAGTATTTT. Encoded protein: CASSPAGGSTDTQYF.

DNA for the CDR3: TGCGCCAGCAGCCACCCCACTAGCGGAACGTACACCGGGGAGCTGTTTTTT. Its protein is CASSHPTSGTYTGELFF. This rearrangement joins TRBV4-1 to TRBJ2-2; 8 positions match TRBD2. Germline lookup yields CDR1 MGHRA and CDR2 YSYEKL. The CDR3 is 17 amino acids. The V and J ends lost 3 bases and 3 bases, in that order; junction bases with no gene match: 9.

In its sample, this clone was seen once. The rearrangement joins TRBV6-2 or TRBV6-3 to TRBJ1-1, with 8 positions matching TRBD1. The V segment lost 5 bases and the J segment 1 base; nucleotides outside the gene matches: 12. The CDR3 has 17 amino acids. CDR1 MNHEY and CDR2 SVGEGT come from the germline V gene. The CDR3 DNA is TGTGCCAGCAGTCTTGACAGGGGAACACATGGGAACACTGAAGCTTTCTTT. This codes for CASSLDRGTHGNTEAFF.

The chain couples TRBV10-1 to TRBJ2-1; D unresolved. This CDR3 has 12 amino acids. Germline V gene data show CDR1 as WNHNN and CDR2 as SYGVQD (reference sequence). The V end was cut by 2 bases, the J end by 9 bases, with 8 bases between. CDR3 bases: TGCGCCAGCAGTGAGCCGAACAGTGAGCAGTTCTTC. Amino acid sequence: CASSEPNSEQFF.

The V call is TRBV2, the J call TRBJ1-4; D unresolved. V was clipped by 3 bases and J by 7 bases, with 12 bases between them. CDR1 is SNHLY and CDR2 is FYNNEI in the germline V gene. The CDR3 is made up of 14 amino acids. The CDR3 nucleotides are TGTGCCAGCAGTGACGCCCCGGGTGGTGAAAAACTGTTTTTT. Translation gives CASSDAPGGEKLFF.

This rearrangement joins TRBV6-5 to TRBJ1-6, with D unclear. The germline CDR1 and CDR2 sequences are MNHEY and SVGAGI. This CDR3 region has 14 residues. The V gene lost 3 bases and the J gene lost 8 bases, with 11 bases spanning the gap. The chain's CDR3 is CASSYRGTDSPLHF. The CDR3 region has the DNA TGTGCCAGCAGTTATCGGGGTACCGATTCACCCCTCCACTTT.

The chain combines TRBV28 with TRBJ1-3, with TRBD1 matching over 8 bases. J lost 0 bases, V lost 6 bases, and 16 bases had no gene match. CDR3 length: 19 amino acids. Germline V gives CDR1 MDHEN, CDR2 SYDVKM. The CDR3 loop reads CASSRTAIDRGLSGNTIYF. DNA of the CDR3: TGTGCCAGCAGCCGCACCGCCATCGACAGGGGCCTCTCTGGAAACACCATATATTTT. The full variable domain, its missing parts supplied by reference TRBV28 and TRBJ1-3, is DVKVTQSSRYLVKRTGEKVFLECVQDMDHENMFWYRQDPGLGLRLIYFSYDVKMKEKGDIPEGYSVSREKKERFSLILESASTNQTSMYLCASSRTAIDRGLSGNTIYFGEGSWLTVV.

The chain employs TRBV11-3 and TRBJ2-2, with 16 nucleotides matching TRBD2. This CDR3 region has 19 residues. Losses at the gene ends were 2 bases for V and 4 bases for J; bases not matched to a gene: 7. Per germline, CDR1 SGHNT and CDR2 YENEEA. The CDR3: CASSLMGLAGGPTTGELFF. As DNA, the CDR3 is TGTGCCAGCAGCTTAATGGGACTAGCGGGAGGGCCGACCACCGGGGAGCTGTTTTTT.

The J gene is TRBJ2-3, the V gene TRBV6-4, with 8 bases aligning to TRBD1. CDR3 size: 14 residues. The germline V gene encodes CDR1 MRHNA and CDR2 SNTAGT. V lost 3 bases, J lost 4 bases, and 3 bases stayed unmatched. The DNA for the CDR3 is TGTGCCAGCAGTGAGGACAGGGTGGCAGATACGCAGTATTTT. Translation gives CASSEDRVADTQYF.

The genes are TRBV27 and TRBJ2-7; 9 nucleotides agree with TRBD1. Germline V gene lookup returns CDR1 MNHEY and CDR2 SMNVEV (reference sequence). V gave up 5 bases and J gave up 0 bases; unmatched junction bases: 8. The CDR3 runs 16 residues. The CDR3 loop is CASSGRGQGSSYEQYF. Written as DNA, the CDR3 is TGTGCCAGCAGTGGCCGAGGACAGGGGAGCTCCTACGAGCAGTACTTC.

This sequence joins TRBV9 and TRBJ2-3; 9 bases map to TRBD2. Germline CDR1 and CDR2: SGDLS and YYNGEE. The CDR3 covers 16 residues. With V trimmed by 1 base and J by 2 bases, 5 bases remained unmatched. The CDR3 here is CASSVTPSGATDTQYF. In DNA form, the CDR3 reads TGTGCCAGCAGCGTAACCCCTAGCGGGGCCACAGATACGCAGTATTTT.

This rearrangement joins TRBV29-1 to TRBJ2-5, with D possibly matching TRBD1 (6 bases). The CDR3 totals 14 residues. Trimming took off 3 bases at V and 5 bases at J, with 16 bases between the two ends. Germline V gene lookup returns CDR1 SQVTM and CDR2 ANQGSEA. The CDR3 here is CSVEGRGRRETQYF. CDR3 bases: TGCAGCGTTGAGGGCAGGGGTCGTCGGGAGACCCAGTACTTC.

This chain uses TRBV10-3 with TRBJ2-7; possibly TRBD2 for D (6 bases). V was clipped by 3 bases and J by 2 bases, with 20 bases between them. CDR3 size: 17 residues. CDR1 is ENHRY, CDR2 SYGVKD, per germline. CDR3 residues: CAISERGDGTAPYEQYF. CDR3 bases: TGTGCCATCAGTGAACGCGGGGACGGGACGGCCCCCTACGAGCAGTACTTC.

This sequence joins TRBV7-9 and TRBJ1-5; no clear D. Germline CDR1 is SEHNR and CDR2 is FQNEAQ (reference sequence). Trimming left V 3 bases short and J 5 bases short, with 8 bases between. The CDR3 sequence is 13 residues long. The CDR3, as DNA: TGTGCCAGCAGCTTGCGGGCCGATCAGCCCCAGCATTTT. Translating gives CASSLRADQPQHF.

The chain joins TRBV4-1 to TRBJ1-1; the match to TRBD1 covers 7 bases. This CDR3 comprises 14 residues. The V segment lost 1 base and the J segment 8 bases; nucleotides outside the gene matches: 7. Germline loops: CDR1 MGHRA, CDR2 YSYEKL. The CDR3 protein is CASSQAGQAFEAFF. CDR3 nucleotide sequence: TGCGCCAGCAGCCAAGCAGGACAGGCCTTCGAAGCTTTCTTT.

The V and J genes are TRBV4-1 and TRBJ2-7; the match to TRBD1 covers 8 bases. The V and J ends lost 1 base and 0 bases, in that order; junction bases with no gene match: 8. This CDR3 comprises 17 residues. Germline V lookup: CDR1 MGHRA, CDR2 YSYEKL. CDR3 residues: CASSQGARGLYSYEQYF. Here the CDR3 DNA reads TGCGCCAGCAGCCAAGGGGCCAGGGGGCTTTACTCCTACGAGCAGTACTTC.

The rearrangement joins TRBV30 to TRBJ2-1, with TRBD2 identical over 11 bases. V was clipped by 8 bases and J by 9 bases; unmatched bases: 12. There are 14 residues in the CDR3. CDR1 is GTSNPN and CDR2 is SVGIG in the germline V gene (reference sequence). DNA of the CDR3: TGTGCCAGCCGATTAGCGGGAGGGTTTATTGAGCAGTTCTTC. Translating it yields CASRLAGGFIEQFF.

The rearrangement uses TRBV29-1 and TRBJ1-4; TRBD1 is a possible D gene (5 bases). The germline V gene has CDR1 SQVTM and CDR2 ANQGSEA. The ends were cut back, 3 bases at V and 5 bases at J, with 7 bases in the middle. This CDR3 has 12 amino acids. For the CDR3, the DNA is TGCAGCGTTGAGAAGGGGAATGAAAAACTGTTTTTT. Translated, it gives CSVEKGNEKLFF.

The chain employs TRBV2 and TRBJ1-1; 7 positions agree with TRBD1. V trimming: 8 bases; J trimming: 4 bases; junction bases outside the gene matches: 4. Germline V gene lookup returns CDR1 SNHLY and CDR2 FYNNEI. The CDR3 is made up of 12 amino acids. This CDR3 is CASLQGSTEAFF. The CDR3 DNA reads as TGTGCCAGCTTACAGGGGAGCACTGAAGCTTTCTTT.

V and J are TRBV19 and TRBJ1-1, with 9 bases identical to TRBD1. The CDR3 is 17 residues long. Per the germline V gene, CDR1 is LNHDA and CDR2 is SQIVND (reference sequence). Unmatched junction bases numbered 13, after V lost 7 bases and J lost 1 base. The chain's CDR3 is CASTQTLGQGPNTEAFF. The CDR3 nucleotides are TGTGCCAGTACTCAAACCCTGGGACAGGGACCGAACACTGAAGCTTTCTTT.

The chain employs TRBV5-6 and TRBJ1-1; D gene unclear. The CDR3 spans 14 residues. Trimming took 9 bases from V and 3 from J, leaving 18 bases between them. CDR1 is SGHDT and CDR2 is YYEEEE in the germline V gene. CDR3 DNA sequence: TGTGCCACTAGCGCGGCAAGTAGGTACACTGAAGCTTTCTTT. This translates into CATSAASRYTEAFF.

The genes are TRBV28 and TRBJ2-1, with 14 bases fitting TRBD2. Germline V gene lookup returns CDR1 MDHEN and CDR2 SYDVKM. This CDR3 has 17 amino acids. V shed 5 bases and J 4 bases; nucleotides not matched to a gene: 7. CDR3 protein: CASSPRLAGGLYNEQFF. For the CDR3, the DNA is TGTGCCAGCAGTCCTCGACTAGCGGGGGGGCTATACAATGAGCAGTTCTTC. The complete variable domain, with remaining parts taken from reference TRBV28 and TRBJ2-1, reads DVKVTQSSRYLVKRTGEKVFLECVQDMDHENMFWYRQDPGLGLRLIYFSYDVKMKEKGDIPEGYSVSREKKERFSLILESASTNQTSMYLCASSPRLAGGLYNEQFFGPGTRLTVL.

The chain has TRBV5-1 and TRBJ1-5, with D uncertain. The germline V gene encodes CDR1 SGHRS and CDR2 YFSETQ. The CDR3 contains 13 residues. V lost 0 bases to trimming and J lost 5 bases, with 6 bases between them. CDR3 coding DNA: TGCGCCAGCAGCTTGGACAGAGATCAGCCCCAGCATTTT. Amino acid sequence: CASSLDRDQPQHF.

DNA of the CDR3: TGTGCCAGCAGCTTAGGAGCGGGACGAGCCTACAATGAGCAGTTCTTC. Its translation is CASSLGAGRAYNEQFF. The rearrangement links TRBV5-5 to TRBJ2-1, with 7 bases matching TRBD2. Germline lookup yields CDR1 SGHKS and CDR2 YYEKEE (reference sequence). The CDR3 runs to 16 residues. With 2 bases clipped from V and 2 bases from J, the junction kept 7 bases outside the gene matches.

The V gene is TRBV29-1, the J gene TRBJ1-5; TRBD1 might be the D (5 bases). Germline V CDR1 and CDR2: SQVTM, ANQGSEA. The CDR3 covers 15 residues. Trimming took 6 bases from V and 3 from J, leaving 18 bases between them. The DNA of the CDR3 is TGCAGCGTGGCGACCCGCGGAGGGGACAATCAGCCCCAGCATTTT. This gives the protein CSVATRGGDNQPQHF.

The chain joins TRBV5-1 to TRBJ1-3, with D maybe TRBD1 (5 bases). Germline lookup yields CDR1 SGHRS and CDR2 YFSETQ. The V end was cut by 4 bases, the J end by 0 bases, with 8 bases between. The CDR3 is 14 residues long. The DNA of the CDR3 is TGCGCCAGCAGCGTGGACAACTCTGGAAACACCATATATTTT. It codes for CASSVDNSGNTIYF.